This entry describes one T cell receptor beta chain. This entry belongs to a study of shared clonotypes between healthy human individuals. Germline V CDR1 and CDR2: SGDLS, YYNGEE. The CDR3 sequence is 17 residues long. The V gene end was trimmed by 0 bases and the J gene end by 5 bases; junction bases not matched to a gene: 11. Every immunoSEQ plate was one replicate of a subset's evenly spread DNA. Researchers sequenced unsorted PBMC DNA using ten immunoSEQ deep assay plates. Here immunoSEQ multiplex PCR was the method, and the copy in TCRdb shows in-frame clones only, minus some. The sample has about 500,000 clones; around 77% are singletons. For genomic DNA, unsorted samples relied on tens of millions of PBMCs.

The chain uses TRBV9 and TRBJ2-5; 9 bases match TRBD2. Sequences were obtained from PBMCs. This receptor was taken from a woman in her forties in good health. Some clones in this sample may be carry-over from other donors' samples. The CDR3 DNA is TGTGCCAGCAGCGTAGGCGCTAGCGGGATCGGGGGGGAGACCCAGTACTTC. Translating gives CASSVGASGIGGETQYF.